Below, one T cell receptor beta chain is given with its context. One entry per CDR3 protein, called by TCRdb with MiXCR from the 5' RACE reads. The data contain approximately 560,000 distinct CDR3 sequences, around 15% of them singletons. The sample comes from a study of T-cell memory formation after mild COVID-19. Per the germline V gene, CDR1 is MNHEY and CDR2 is SVGEGT. The CDR3 is 15 amino acids. V was clipped by 5 bases and J by 6 bases, with 20 bases between them. Sequencing was done on a sample of PBMCs or a T cell subset sorted from them (not recorded which). The rearrangement joins TRBV6-2 or TRBV6-3 to TRBJ2-7; the D gene is possibly TRBD2 (6 bases). The TCR was taken from an adult woman who had mild COVID-19 (a few samples of this study predate the infection). Cell type and time point are not known. The CDR3 region has the DNA TGTGCCAGCAGTCCGATTGGGCAGGGAGGCAGCGAGCAGTACTTC. Translation gives CASSPIGQGGSEQYF.